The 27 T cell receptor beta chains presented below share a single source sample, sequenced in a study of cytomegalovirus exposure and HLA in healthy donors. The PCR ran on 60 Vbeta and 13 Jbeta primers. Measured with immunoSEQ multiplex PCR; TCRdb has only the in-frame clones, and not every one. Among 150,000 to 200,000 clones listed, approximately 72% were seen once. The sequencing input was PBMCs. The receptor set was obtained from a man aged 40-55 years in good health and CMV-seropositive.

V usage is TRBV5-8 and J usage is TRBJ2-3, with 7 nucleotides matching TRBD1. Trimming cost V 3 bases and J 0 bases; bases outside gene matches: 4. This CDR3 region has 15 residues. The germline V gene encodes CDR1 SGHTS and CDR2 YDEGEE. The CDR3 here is CASSSGTASTDTQYF. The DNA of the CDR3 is TGTGCCAGCAGCTCCGGGACAGCTAGCACAGATACGCAGTATTTT. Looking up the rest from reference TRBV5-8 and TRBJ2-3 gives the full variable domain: EAGVTQSPTHLIKTRGQQATLRCSPISGHTSVYWYQQALGLGLQFLLWYDEGEERNRGNFPPRFSGRQFPNYSSELNVNALELEDSALYLCASSSGTASTDTQYFGPGTRLTVL.

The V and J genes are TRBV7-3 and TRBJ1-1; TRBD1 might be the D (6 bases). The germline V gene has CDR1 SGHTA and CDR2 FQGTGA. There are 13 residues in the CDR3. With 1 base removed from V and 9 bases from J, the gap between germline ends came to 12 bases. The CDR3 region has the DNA TGTGCCAGCAGCTTAAACAGCGGGACAAAAGCTTTCTTT. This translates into CASSLNSGTKAFF.

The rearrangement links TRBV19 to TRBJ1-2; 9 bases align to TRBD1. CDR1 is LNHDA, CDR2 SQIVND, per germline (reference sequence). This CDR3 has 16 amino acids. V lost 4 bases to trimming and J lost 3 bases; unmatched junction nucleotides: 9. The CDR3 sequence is CASSKGTGHSHYGYTF. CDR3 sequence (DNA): TGTGCCAGTAGTAAAGGGACAGGGCATTCTCACTATGGCTACACCTTC.

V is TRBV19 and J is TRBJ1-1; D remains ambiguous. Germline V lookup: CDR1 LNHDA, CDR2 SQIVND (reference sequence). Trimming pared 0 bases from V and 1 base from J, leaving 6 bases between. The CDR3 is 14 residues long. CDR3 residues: CASSIEPGNTEAFF. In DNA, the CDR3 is TGTGCCAGTAGTATAGAACCCGGGAACACTGAAGCTTTCTTT.

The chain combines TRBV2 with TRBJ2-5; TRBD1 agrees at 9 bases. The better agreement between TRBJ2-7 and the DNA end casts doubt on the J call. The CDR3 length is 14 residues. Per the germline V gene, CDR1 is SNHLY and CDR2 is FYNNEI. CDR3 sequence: CATATGGASYEQYF. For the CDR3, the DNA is TGTGCCACGGCAACAGGGGGCGCCAGCTACGAGCAGTACTTC.

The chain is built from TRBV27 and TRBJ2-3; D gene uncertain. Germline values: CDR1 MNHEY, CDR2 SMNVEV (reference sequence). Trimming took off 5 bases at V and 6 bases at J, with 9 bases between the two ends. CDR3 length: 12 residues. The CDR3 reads CASSLPGDTQYF. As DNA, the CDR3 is TGTGCCAGCAGTCTCCCCGGGGATACGCAGTATTTT.

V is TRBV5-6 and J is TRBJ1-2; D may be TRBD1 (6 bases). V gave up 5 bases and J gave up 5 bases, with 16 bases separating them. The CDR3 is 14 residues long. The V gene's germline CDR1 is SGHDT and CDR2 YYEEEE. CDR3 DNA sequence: TGTGCCAGCAGGGTCGGGACACCGGTTTATGGCTACACCTTC. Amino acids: CASRVGTPVYGYTF.

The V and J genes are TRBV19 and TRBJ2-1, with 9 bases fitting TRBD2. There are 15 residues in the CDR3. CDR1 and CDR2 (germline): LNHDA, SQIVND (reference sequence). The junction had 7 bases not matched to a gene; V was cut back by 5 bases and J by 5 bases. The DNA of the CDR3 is TGTGCCAGTAGTGGTTGGCTAGCGGGACACAATGAGCAGTTCTTC. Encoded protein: CASSGWLAGHNEQFF.

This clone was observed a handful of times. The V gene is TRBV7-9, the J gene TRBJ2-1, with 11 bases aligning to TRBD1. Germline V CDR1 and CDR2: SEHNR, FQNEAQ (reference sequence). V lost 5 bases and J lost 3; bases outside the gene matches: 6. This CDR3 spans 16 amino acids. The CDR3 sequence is CASSTGQGAGYNEQFF. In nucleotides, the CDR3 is TGTGCCAGCAGCACCGGACAGGGGGCTGGCTACAATGAGCAGTTCTTC.

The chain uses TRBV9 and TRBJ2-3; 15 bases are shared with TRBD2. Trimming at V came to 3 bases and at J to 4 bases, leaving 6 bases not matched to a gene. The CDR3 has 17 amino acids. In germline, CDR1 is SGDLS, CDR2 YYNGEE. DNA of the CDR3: TGTGCCAGCAGCGGATGGACTAGCGGGGGGGTCGCAGATACGCAGTATTTT. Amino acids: CASSGWTSGGVADTQYF.

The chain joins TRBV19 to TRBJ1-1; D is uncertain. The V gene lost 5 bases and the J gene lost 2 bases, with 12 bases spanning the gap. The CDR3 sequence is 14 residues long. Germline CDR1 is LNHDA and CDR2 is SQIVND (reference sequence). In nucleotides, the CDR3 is TGTGCCAGTAGTTCAGGCAGCCCCAACACTGAAGCTTTCTTT. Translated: CASSSGSPNTEAFF.

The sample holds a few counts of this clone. CDR3 amino acids: CAARGATERANEKLFF. DNA for the CDR3: TGTGCCGCACGGGGAGCTACGGAACGGGCTAATGAAAAACTGTTTTTT. The chain recombines TRBV6-9 with TRBJ1-4; no firm D call. Germline V gives CDR1 MNHGY, CDR2 SVAAGI. V lost 11 bases and J lost 3, with 22 bases in between. The CDR3 runs 16 residues.

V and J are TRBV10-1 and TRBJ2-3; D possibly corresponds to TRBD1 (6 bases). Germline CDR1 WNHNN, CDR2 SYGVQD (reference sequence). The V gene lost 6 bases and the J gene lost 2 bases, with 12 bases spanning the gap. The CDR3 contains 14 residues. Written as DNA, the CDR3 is TGCGCCAGCAGCAGTTACAGGGACACAGATACGCAGTATTTT. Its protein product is CASSSYRDTDTQYF.

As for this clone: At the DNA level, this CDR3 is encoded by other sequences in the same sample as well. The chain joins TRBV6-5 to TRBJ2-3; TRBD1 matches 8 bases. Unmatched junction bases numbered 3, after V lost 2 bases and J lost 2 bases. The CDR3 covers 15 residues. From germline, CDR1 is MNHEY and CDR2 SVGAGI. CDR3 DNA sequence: TGTGCCAGCAGTTACGGGACAGGAGACACAGATACGCAGTATTTT. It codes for CASSYGTGDTDTQYF.

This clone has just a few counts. CDR3 sequence reads: CASSGPFTDTQYF. In DNA, the CDR3 is TGTGCCAGCAGTGGGCCCTTCACAGATACGCAGTATTTT. The rearrangement uses TRBV2 and TRBJ2-3; no reliable D call. CDR3 length equals 13 residues. CDR1 SNHLY and CDR2 FYNNEI come from the germline V gene. The V end lost 4 bases, the J end lost 2 bases, and 7 bases lay between the germline ends.

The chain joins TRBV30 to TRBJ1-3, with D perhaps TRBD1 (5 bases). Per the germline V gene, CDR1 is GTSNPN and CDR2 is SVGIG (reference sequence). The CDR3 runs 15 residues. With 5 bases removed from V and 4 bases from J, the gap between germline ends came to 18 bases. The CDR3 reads CAWGGGVELGNTIYF. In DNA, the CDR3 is TGTGCCTGGGGCGGAGGGGTCGAGCTGGGAAACACCATATATTTT.

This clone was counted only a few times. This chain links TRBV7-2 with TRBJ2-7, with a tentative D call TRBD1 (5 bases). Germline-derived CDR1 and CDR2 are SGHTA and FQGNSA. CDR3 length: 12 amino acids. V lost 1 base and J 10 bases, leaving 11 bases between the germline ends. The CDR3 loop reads CASSLGTQNQYF. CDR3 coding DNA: TGTGCCAGCAGCTTAGGGACACAGAATCAGTACTTC.

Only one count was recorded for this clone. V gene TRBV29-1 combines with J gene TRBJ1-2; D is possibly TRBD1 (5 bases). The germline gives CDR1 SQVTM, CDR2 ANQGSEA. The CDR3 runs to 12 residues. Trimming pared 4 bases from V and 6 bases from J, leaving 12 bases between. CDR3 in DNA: TGCAGCGTTGTGGGTCAGGGTGATGGCTACACCTTC. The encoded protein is CSVVGQGDGYTF.

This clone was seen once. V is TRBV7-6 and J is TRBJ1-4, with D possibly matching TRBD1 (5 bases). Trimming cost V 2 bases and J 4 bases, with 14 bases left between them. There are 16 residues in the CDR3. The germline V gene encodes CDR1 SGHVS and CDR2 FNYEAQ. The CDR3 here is CASSLFQGQRNEKLFF. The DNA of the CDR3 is TGTGCCAGCAGCTTATTCCAGGGCCAGCGTAATGAAAAACTGTTTTTT.

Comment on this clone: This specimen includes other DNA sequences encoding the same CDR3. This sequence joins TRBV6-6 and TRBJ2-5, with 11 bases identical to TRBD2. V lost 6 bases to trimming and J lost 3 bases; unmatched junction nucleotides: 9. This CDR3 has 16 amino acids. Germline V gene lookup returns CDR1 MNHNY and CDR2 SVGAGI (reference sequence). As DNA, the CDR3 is TGTGCCAGCAGACCCGGACTAGCGGGCGGCAAAGAGACCCAGTACTTC. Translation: CASRPGLAGGKETQYF.

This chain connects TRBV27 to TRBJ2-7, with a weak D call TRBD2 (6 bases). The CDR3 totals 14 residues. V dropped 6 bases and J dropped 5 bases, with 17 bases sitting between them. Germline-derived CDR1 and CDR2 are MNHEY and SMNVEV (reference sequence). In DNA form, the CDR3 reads TGTGCCAGCAGCTCAGTGGGGTGGGGGGACGAGCAGTACTTC. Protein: CASSSVGWGDEQYF.

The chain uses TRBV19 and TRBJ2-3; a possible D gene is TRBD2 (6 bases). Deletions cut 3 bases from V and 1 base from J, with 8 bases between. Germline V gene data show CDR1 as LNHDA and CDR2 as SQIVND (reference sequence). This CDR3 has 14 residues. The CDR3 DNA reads TGTGCCAGTAGTATCTGGGGGGGCACAGATACGCAGTATTTT. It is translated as CASSIWGGTDTQYF.

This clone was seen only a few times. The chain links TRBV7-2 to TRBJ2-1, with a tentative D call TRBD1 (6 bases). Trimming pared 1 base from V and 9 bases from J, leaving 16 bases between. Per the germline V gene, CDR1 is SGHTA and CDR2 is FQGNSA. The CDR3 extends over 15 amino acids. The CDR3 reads CASSLGVGAWGEQFF. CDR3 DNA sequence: TGTGCCAGCAGCTTAGGGGTGGGGGCGTGGGGTGAGCAGTTCTTC.

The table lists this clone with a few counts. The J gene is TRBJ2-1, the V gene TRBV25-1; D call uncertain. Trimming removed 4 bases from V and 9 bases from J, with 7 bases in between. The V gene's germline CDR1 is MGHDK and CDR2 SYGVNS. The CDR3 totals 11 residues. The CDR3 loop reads CASSALVEQFF. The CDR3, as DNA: TGTGCCAGCAGTGCCTTAGTTGAGCAGTTCTTC.

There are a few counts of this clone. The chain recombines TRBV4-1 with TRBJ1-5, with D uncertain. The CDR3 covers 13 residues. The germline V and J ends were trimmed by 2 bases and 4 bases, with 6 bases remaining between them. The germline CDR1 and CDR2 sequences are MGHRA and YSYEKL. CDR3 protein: CASSQTENQPQHF. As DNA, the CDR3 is TGCGCCAGCAGCCAAACCGAGAATCAGCCCCAGCATTTT.

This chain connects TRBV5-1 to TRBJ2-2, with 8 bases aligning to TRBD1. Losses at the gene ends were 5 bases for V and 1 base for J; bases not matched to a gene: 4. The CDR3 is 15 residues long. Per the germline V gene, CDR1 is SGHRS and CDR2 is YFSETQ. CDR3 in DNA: TGCGCCAGCAGTTCGGACAGGGAGAACACCGGGGAGCTGTTTTTT. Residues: CASSSDRENTGELFF.

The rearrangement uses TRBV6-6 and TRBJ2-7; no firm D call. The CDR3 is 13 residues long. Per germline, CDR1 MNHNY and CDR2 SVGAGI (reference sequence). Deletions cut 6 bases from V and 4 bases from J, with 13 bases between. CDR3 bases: TGTGCCAGCAGCCTCGACACACTTTACGAGCAGTACTTC. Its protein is CASSLDTLYEQYF.